This is a list of T cell receptor beta chains from one sample in a study of cytomegalovirus exposure and HLA in healthy donors. Some clones are missing from TCRdb's copy, which holds only in-frame ones; the method was immunoSEQ multiplex PCR. The table includes around 160,000 clones, approximately 81% detected once. Specimen: PBMCs. The source of these receptors is a man aged 30-40 years in good health and CMV-seropositive. CDR3s leave out the opening cysteine and the closing phenylalanine or tryptophan. A D gene is named only where the DNA matches it firmly.

D	V	CDR3
.	TRBV27	ASTTGWLSYNSPLH
TRBD2	TRBV7-3	ASSPYGTSNEQF
TRBD1	TRBV19	ASSQQGITDTQY
.	TRBV4-3	ASSQERGRYGYT
TRBD1	TRBV7-2	ASSPDRGGYEQY
.	TRBV4-3	ASSQDFTQGRGYT
TRBD1	TRBV7-2	ASSRGTGYEQY
.	TRBV9	ASSVEGVEQF
.	TRBV28	ASSHLSTAVDTQY
.	TRBV4-3	ASSQEPGGTEAF
.	TRBV29-1	SVEGYQGELF
TRBD2	TRBV7-3	ASSLGGSRQETQY
TRBD1	TRBV30	AWRSQGDTEAF
TRBD2	TRBV10-3	AITDGLAGDTGELF
TRBD1	TRBV5-1	ASSASGTGMTGELF
.	TRBV6-1	ASSEGAGGYYNEQF
.	TRBV6-1	ASSEQVTPGNTIY
TRBD2	TRBV6-6	ASSYLAGGPGVEQF
TRBD2	TRBV27	ASSLSGLAGVYEQY
.	TRBV11-2	ASSLNIAERPYEQY
.	TRBV18	ASSAGSDTQY
TRBD1	TRBV4-2	ASSQGGRGLVSGNTIY
.	TRBV4-1	ASSQEIQRVFTDTQY
.	TRBV7-6	ASSSRQNEKLF
TRBD1	TRBV5-1	ASLRDRGSGANVLT
.	TRBV27	ASSFTQSFNYGYT
TRBD2	TRBV28	ASSATSGLRDTQY
TRBD2	TRBV28	ASSFYLAGGGTDTQY
TRBD1	TRBV7-3	ASSLSLNRDRETGELF
TRBD1	TRBV9	ASSGAPGQGYGYT
TRBD1	TRBV19	ASRDRGNQPQH
.	TRBV15	ATSNGANYGYT
TRBD2	TRBV7-2	ASSLSLAGGVQETQY
TRBD2	TRBV29-1	SVDFSGRVDEQF
TRBD1	TRBV6-5	ASDRGLQGLNEQF
.	TRBV11-2	ASSLGGNYGYT
.	TRBV11-1	ASSLPAEADTQY
TRBD2	TRBV7-3	ATGLAANTGELF
TRBD1	TRBV7-2	ASSLVGTGSGNEQF
.	TRBV11-3	ASSSGPSSYEQY
.	TRBV18	ASSPPGENTEAF
TRBD1	TRBV18	ASSPQGALTDTQY
TRBD2	TRBV5-6	ASRPSGSAYNEQF